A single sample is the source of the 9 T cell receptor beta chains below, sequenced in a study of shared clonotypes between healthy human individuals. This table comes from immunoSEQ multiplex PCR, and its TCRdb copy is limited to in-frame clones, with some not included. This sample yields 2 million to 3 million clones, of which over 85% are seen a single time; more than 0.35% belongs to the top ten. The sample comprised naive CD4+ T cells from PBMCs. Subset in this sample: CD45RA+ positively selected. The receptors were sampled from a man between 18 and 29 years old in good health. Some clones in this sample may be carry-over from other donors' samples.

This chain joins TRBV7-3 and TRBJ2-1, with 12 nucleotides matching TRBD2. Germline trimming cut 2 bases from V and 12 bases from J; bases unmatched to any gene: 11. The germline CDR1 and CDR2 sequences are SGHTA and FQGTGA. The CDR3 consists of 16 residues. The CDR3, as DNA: TGTGCCAGCAGCTTATTACCGCAGACTAGCGGGAGTGGGCAGTTCTTC. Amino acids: CASSLLPQTSGSGQFF.

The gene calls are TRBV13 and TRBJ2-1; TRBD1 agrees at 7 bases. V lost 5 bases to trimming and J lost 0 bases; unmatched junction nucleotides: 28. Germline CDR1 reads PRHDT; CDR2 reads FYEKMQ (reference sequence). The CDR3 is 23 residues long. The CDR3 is CASSATRMTGPSRGYSSYNEQFF. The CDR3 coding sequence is TGTGCCAGCAGCGCCACACGTATGACAGGGCCATCCAGAGGGTATAGCTCCTACAATGAGCAGTTCTTC.

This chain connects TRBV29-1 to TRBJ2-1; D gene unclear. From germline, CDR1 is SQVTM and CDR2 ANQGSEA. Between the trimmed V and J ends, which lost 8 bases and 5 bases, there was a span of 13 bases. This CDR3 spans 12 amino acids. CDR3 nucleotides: TGCAGCTCCAGTTTGGCCCACAATGAGCAGTTCTTC. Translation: CSSSLAHNEQFF.

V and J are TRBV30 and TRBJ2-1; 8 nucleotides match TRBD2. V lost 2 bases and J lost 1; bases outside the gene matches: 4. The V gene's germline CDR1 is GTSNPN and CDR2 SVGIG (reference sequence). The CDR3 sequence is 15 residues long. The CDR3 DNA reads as TGTGCCTGGAGTAGCACTAGCGGATCCTACAATGAGCAGTTCTTC. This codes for CAWSSTSGSYNEQFF.

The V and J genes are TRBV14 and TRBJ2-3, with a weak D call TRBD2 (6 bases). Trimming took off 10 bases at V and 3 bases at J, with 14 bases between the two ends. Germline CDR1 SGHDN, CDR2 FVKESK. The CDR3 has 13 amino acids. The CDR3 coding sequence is TGTGCCACTTCCCCCGGGAGAACAGATACGCAGTATTTT. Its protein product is CATSPGRTDTQYF.

CDR3 loop: CAISEAPGQDNYGYTF. CDR3 bases: TGTGCCATCAGTGAGGCTCCGGGACAGGACAACTATGGCTACACCTTC. The V gene is TRBV10-3, the J gene TRBJ1-2, with 8 bases lining up with TRBD1. V gave up 2 bases and J gave up 2 bases; unmatched junction bases: 7. CDR1 ENHRY and CDR2 SYGVKD come from the germline V gene. The CDR3 contains 16 residues.

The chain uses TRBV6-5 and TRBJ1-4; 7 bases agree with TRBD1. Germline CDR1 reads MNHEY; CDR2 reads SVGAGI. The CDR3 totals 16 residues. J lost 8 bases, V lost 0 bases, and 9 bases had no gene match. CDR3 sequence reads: CASSYSFRQGGEKLFF. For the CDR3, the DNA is TGTGCCAGCAGTTACTCATTCCGACAGGGCGGGGAAAAACTGTTTTTT.

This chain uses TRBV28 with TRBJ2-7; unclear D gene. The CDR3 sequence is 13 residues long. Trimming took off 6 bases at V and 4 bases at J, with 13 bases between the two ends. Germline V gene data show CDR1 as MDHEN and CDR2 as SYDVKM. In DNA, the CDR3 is TGTGCCAGCAGGCCTAATCCTGCTTACGAGCAGTACTTC. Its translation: CASRPNPAYEQYF.

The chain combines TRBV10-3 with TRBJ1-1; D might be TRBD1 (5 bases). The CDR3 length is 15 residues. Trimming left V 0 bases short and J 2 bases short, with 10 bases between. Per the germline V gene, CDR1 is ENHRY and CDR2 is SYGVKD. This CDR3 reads CAISESTAINTEAFF. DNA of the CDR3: TGTGCCATCAGTGAGTCGACAGCCATAAACACTGAAGCTTTCTTT.